These 22 T cell receptor beta chains were sequenced from one sample in a study of blood T cell repertoires in COVID-19. Data came from immunoSEQ multiplex PCR; TCRdb stores just in-frame clones and leaves some out. The data contain hundreds of thousands of clones, 80% to 90% of them singletons. The sequenced material came from peripheral blood. The receptors stem from a woman between 45 and 65 years old with COVID-19, enrolled during active disease.

The chain uses TRBV19 and TRBJ1-1; the D gene is possibly TRBD1 (6 bases). This CDR3 comprises 15 residues. Germline assignment: CDR1 LNHDA and CDR2 SQIVND (reference sequence). V was clipped by 6 bases and J by 1 base, with 15 bases between them. The DNA of the CDR3 is TGTGCCAGTAGACGCCGGGGGGCCTCGAACACTGAAGCTTTCTTT. Amino acids: CASRRRGASNTEAFF.

The chain recombines TRBV6-2 or TRBV6-3 with TRBJ2-2; 16 bases fit TRBD2. V lost 5 bases, J lost 4 bases, and 4 bases stayed unmatched. Germline CDR1 reads MNHEY; CDR2 reads SVGEGT. The CDR3 runs 17 residues. CDR3 region: CASSPGTSGRGTGELFF. The CDR3 nucleotides read TGTGCCAGCAGTCCCGGGACTAGCGGGAGGGGCACCGGGGAGCTGTTTTTT.

The chain combines TRBV19 with TRBJ2-7; maybe TRBD2 (6 bases). The germline V gene encodes CDR1 LNHDA and CDR2 SQIVND (reference sequence). Trimming took 2 bases from V and 3 from J, leaving 26 bases between them. The CDR3 totals 19 residues. The CDR3 DNA is TGTGCCAGTAGTATAAGGGTGGGCGGGACCGGACTATTACTCTACGAGCAGTACTTC. This gives the protein CASSIRVGGTGLLLYEQYF.

The CDR3 DNA reads TGTGCCTGGAGTTACAGGGCGACGCGAAACACCATATATTTT. Amino acid sequence: CAWSYRATRNTIYF. V usage is TRBV30 and J usage is TRBJ1-3; possible D gene TRBD1, 6 bases. This CDR3 comprises 14 residues. CDR1 is GTSNPN, CDR2 SVGIG, per germline (reference sequence). Trimming stripped 2 bases from V and 5 bases from J, with 13 bases between.

The V gene is TRBV9, the J gene TRBJ1-6; D is unresolved. The germline V gene has CDR1 SGDLS and CDR2 YYNGEE. V lost 4 bases to trimming and J lost 5 bases, with 10 bases between them. The CDR3 length is 14 residues. The DNA for the CDR3 is TGTGCCAGCAGCCCACTCGGGAATAATTCACCCCTCCACTTT. Translated, it gives CASSPLGNNSPLHF.

The V call is TRBV5-5, the J call TRBJ1-3, with D uncertain. Germline CDR1 and CDR2: SGHKS and YYEKEE (reference sequence). The CDR3 is 16 residues long. Trimming shortened V by 0 bases and J by 1 base, and 11 bases separated the two germline ends. The CDR3 sequence: CASSLAPGESGNTIYF. The CDR3 DNA reads TGTGCCAGCAGCTTGGCCCCCGGGGAATCTGGAAACACCATATATTTT.

This clone has just one count. The rearrangement joins TRBV19 to TRBJ1-4; 12 positions match TRBD1. The CDR3 runs to 18 residues. The V gene's germline CDR1 is LNHDA and CDR2 SQIVND (reference sequence). The V segment lost 6 bases and the J segment 2 bases; nucleotides outside the gene matches: 10. The CDR3 here is CASSRTGQGARTNEKLFF. CDR3 nucleotides: TGTGCCAGTAGCCGGACGGGACAGGGGGCTCGCACTAATGAAAAACTGTTTTTT.

The V gene is TRBV24-1, the J gene TRBJ2-1; TRBD1 matches at 8 bases. The CDR3 runs 13 residues. The germline CDR1 and CDR2 sequences are KGHDR and SFDVKD. Trimming removed 4 bases from V and 9 bases from J; junction bases left unmatched: 4. CDR3 DNA sequence: TGTGCCACCAGTGACATGACAGGGGTTGAGCAGTTCTTC. Its translation is CATSDMTGVEQFF.

This chain joins TRBV5-4 and TRBJ1-2; weak D call: TRBD1 (5 bases). V was clipped by 2 bases and J by 0 bases, with 11 bases between them. CDR1 is SGHNT and CDR2 is YYREEE in the germline V gene (reference sequence). This CDR3 has 15 residues. The CDR3 sequence is CASSLRTRANYGYTF. The DNA for the CDR3 is TGTGCCAGCAGCTTAAGGACAAGAGCTAACTATGGCTACACCTTC.

The V gene is TRBV4-1, the J gene TRBJ1-4; 7 bases map to TRBD1. Germline trimming cut 0 bases from V and 0 bases from J; bases unmatched to any gene: 13. The CDR3 is 20 residues long. Germline lookup yields CDR1 MGHRA and CDR2 YSYEKL. The CDR3 DNA is TGCGCCAGCAGCCAAGAACGACAAGCCAGGGGGTTTGCAACTAATGAAAAACTGTTTTTT. Its protein product is CASSQERQARGFATNEKLFF.

The V and J genes are TRBV30 and TRBJ2-7, with 10 bases lining up with TRBD2. The CDR3 runs 16 residues. Unmatched junction bases numbered 11, after V lost 2 bases and J lost 4 bases. The V gene's germline CDR1 is GTSNPN and CDR2 SVGIG (reference sequence). The CDR3 sequence: CAWSPLGTSVRYEQYF. DNA of the CDR3: TGTGCCTGGAGTCCCCTCGGGACTAGCGTTAGGTACGAGCAGTACTTC.

The J gene is TRBJ2-3, the V gene TRBV19, with TRBD2 identical over 8 bases. Germline CDR1 reads LNHDA; CDR2 reads SQIVND (reference sequence). Losses at the gene ends were 5 bases for V and 1 base for J; bases not matched to a gene: 8. The CDR3 has 16 residues. CDR3 in amino acids: CASSLRSSGGTDTQYF. The DNA for the CDR3 is TGTGCCAGTAGTCTTCGTAGTAGCGGGGGCACAGATACGCAGTATTTT.

The J gene is TRBJ1-4, the V gene TRBV5-1; 8 bases fit TRBD1. After removal of 3 bases from V and 5 bases from J, the junction contained 3 bases not matched to a gene. Germline V gene data show CDR1 as SGHRS and CDR2 as YFSETQ. There are 14 residues in the CDR3. The CDR3, as DNA: TGCGCCAGCAGCTACGGACAGGGAAATGAAAAACTGTTTTTT. Protein product: CASSYGQGNEKLFF. The full variable domain, its missing parts supplied by reference TRBV5-1 and TRBJ1-4, is KAGVTQTPRYLIKTRGQQVTLSCSPISGHRSVSWYQQTPGQGLQFLFEYFSETQRNKGNFPGRFSGRQFSNSRSEMNVSTLELGDSALYLCASSYGQGNEKLFFGSGTQLSVL.

V and J are TRBV11-2 and TRBJ2-5; 11 bases are a match to TRBD2. The CDR3 extends over 16 amino acids. Germline V gene lookup returns CDR1 SGHAT and CDR2 FQNNGV. V trimming: 3 bases; J trimming: 4 bases; junction bases outside the gene matches: 7. CDR3 in DNA: TGTGCCAGCAGCTTTAGCGGGAGGGCCCCAGGAGAGACCCAGTACTTC. It yields the protein CASSFSGRAPGETQYF.

V usage is TRBV13 and J usage is TRBJ2-7; 12 bases are a match to TRBD2. This CDR3 is 14 amino acids long. V shed 4 bases, J shed 4 bases, and the junction held 2 bases outside the gene matches. The germline CDR1 and CDR2 sequences are PRHDT and FYEKMQ (reference sequence). The CDR3 DNA sequence: TGTGCCAGCAGCTCTGGACTAGCGGGATACGAGCAGTACTTC. This encodes CASSSGLAGYEQYF.

The chain is built from TRBV27 and TRBJ2-7; 9 bases are shared with TRBD2. J lost 4 bases, V lost 4 bases, and 5 bases had no gene match. This CDR3 is built from 14 residues. CDR1 is MNHEY and CDR2 is SMNVEV in the germline V gene (reference sequence). CDR3 bases: TGTGCCAGCAGTTCACTAGCGGGTGCTTACGAGCAGTACTTC. This sequence encodes CASSSLAGAYEQYF.

This chain uses TRBV5-1 with TRBJ1-1; 10 positions agree with TRBD1. The trim removed 5 bases at V and 2 bases at J, leaving 18 bases unmatched. Looked up from germline, CDR1 is SGHRS and CDR2 is YFSETQ. The CDR3 is made up of 19 amino acids. CDR3 DNA: TGCGCCAGCAGGGGCCCGGCGACAGGGGGCGCCGAGGTTAACACTGAAGCTTTCTTT. Residues: CASRGPATGGAEVNTEAFF.

This chain joins TRBV12-3 or TRBV12-4 and TRBJ2-5; weak D call: TRBD1 (5 bases). This CDR3 has 13 amino acids. V was clipped by 3 bases and J by 4 bases, with 9 bases between them. CDR3 bases: TGTGCCAGCAGTTTCAGCAGGGCAGAGACCCAGTACTTC. This translates into CASSFSRAETQYF.

This rearrangement joins TRBV5-1 to TRBJ2-3, with TRBD2 as a possible D gene (8 bases). V was cut by 4 bases and J by 4 bases, with 13 bases left in between. The CDR3 consists of 14 residues. The germline gives CDR1 SGHRS, CDR2 YFSETQ. The CDR3: CASSLGRGPDTQYF. The CDR3 nucleotides are TGCGCCAGCAGCCTCGGGAGGGGGCCAGATACGCAGTATTTT.

The rearrangement joins TRBV6-5 to TRBJ2-1, with TRBD2 identical over 12 bases. V shed 10 bases, J shed 7 bases, and the junction held 11 bases outside the gene matches. The CDR3 has 15 residues. Germline lookup yields CDR1 MNHEY and CDR2 SVGAGI. CDR3 loop: CATRLAGVRGNEQFF. The CDR3 DNA is TGTGCCACCAGACTAGCGGGAGTGAGGGGTAATGAGCAGTTCTTC.

Regarding this clone: Mismatch with germline at one junction end may stem from a read error. V and J are TRBV7-7 and TRBJ2-5, with 10 bases lining up with TRBD1. The CDR3 has 15 amino acids. CDR1 is SSHAT and CDR2 is FNYEAQ in the germline V gene (reference sequence). This CDR3 is CASSPGTGAQETQYF. CDR3 coding DNA: TGTGCTAGCAGCCCGGGGACAGGGGCGCAAGAGACCCAGTACTTC.

The chain links TRBV6-2 or TRBV6-3 to TRBJ1-2, with D possibly TRBD1 on 6 matching bases. Trimming took off 4 bases at V and 8 bases at J, with 17 bases between the two ends. The CDR3 length is 14 residues. Per germline, CDR1 MNHEY and CDR2 SVGEGT. CDR3 sequence (DNA): TGTGCCAGCAGTTCCCTCTTAAACAGGGCCGGCTACACCTTC. Translating it yields CASSSLLNRAGYTF.